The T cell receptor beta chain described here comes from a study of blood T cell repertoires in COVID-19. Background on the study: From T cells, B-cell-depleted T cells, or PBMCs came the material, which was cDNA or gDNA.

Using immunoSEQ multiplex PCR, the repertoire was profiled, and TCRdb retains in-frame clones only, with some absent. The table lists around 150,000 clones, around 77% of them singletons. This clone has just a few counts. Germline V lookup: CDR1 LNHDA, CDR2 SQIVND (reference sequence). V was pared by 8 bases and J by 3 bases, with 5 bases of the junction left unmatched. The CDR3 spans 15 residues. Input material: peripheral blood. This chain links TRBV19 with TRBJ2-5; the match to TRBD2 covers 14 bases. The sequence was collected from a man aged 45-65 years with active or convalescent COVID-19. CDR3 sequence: CASSRTSGGKETQYF. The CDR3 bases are TGTGCCAGTTCAAGGACTAGCGGGGGGAAAGAGACCCAGTACTTC.